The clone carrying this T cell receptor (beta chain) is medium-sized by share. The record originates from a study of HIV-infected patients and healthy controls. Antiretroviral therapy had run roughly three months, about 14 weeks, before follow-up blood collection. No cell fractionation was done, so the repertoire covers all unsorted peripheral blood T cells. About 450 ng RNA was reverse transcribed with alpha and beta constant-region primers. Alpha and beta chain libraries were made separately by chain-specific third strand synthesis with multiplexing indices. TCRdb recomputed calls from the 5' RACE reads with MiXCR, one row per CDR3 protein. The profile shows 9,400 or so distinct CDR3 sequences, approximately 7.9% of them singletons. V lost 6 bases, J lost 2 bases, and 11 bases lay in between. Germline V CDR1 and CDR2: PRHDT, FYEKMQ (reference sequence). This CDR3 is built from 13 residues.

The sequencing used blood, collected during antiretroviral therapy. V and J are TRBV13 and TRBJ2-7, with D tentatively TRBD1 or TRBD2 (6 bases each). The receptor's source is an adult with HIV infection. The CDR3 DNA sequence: TGTGCCAGCAGTCTCGGGGGCCCCTACGAGCAGTACTTC. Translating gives CASSLGGPYEQYF.